These 29 T cell receptor beta chains were all obtained from the same sample, sequenced in a study of shared clonotypes between healthy human individuals. Libraries were prepared by immunoSEQ multiplex PCR; TCRdb keeps only in-frame clonotypes and omits some of them. Among approximately 1.5 million clones, about 98% were seen once, and the ten largest hold approximately 0.45%. The sample comprised naive CD4+ T cells sorted from blood. Sample subset: CD45RA+ positively selected. The receptors here all came from a man aged 30-40 years in good health.

This chain joins TRBV7-9 and TRBJ2-1; D gene ambiguous. V was clipped by 5 bases and J by 0 bases, with 8 bases between them. The CDR3 consists of 14 residues. Germline CDR1 and CDR2: SEHNR and FQNEAQ (reference sequence). Written as DNA, the CDR3 is TGTGCCAGCAGCACCTTGAGCTCCTACAATGAGCAGTTCTTC. Its protein is CASSTLSSYNEQFF.

The V and J genes are TRBV6-4 and TRBJ2-2, with 13 bases identical to TRBD2. After removal of 6 bases from V and 3 bases from J, the junction contained 4 bases not matched to a gene. CDR1 MRHNA and CDR2 SNTAGT come from the germline V gene. CDR3 length: 16 residues. The DNA of the CDR3 is TGTGCCAGCAGCCAAACTAGCGGGAGGGACACCGGGGAGCTGTTTTTT. This codes for CASSQTSGRDTGELFF.

This clone appeared a single time. CDR3 DNA: TGTGCCAGCAGCCGACCTCGGGGTTCCTCCTACGAGCAGTACTTC. Translation: CASSRPRGSSYEQYF. The chain carries TRBV7-2 and TRBJ2-7; possibly TRBD2 for D (5 bases). Germline V CDR1 and CDR2: SGHTA, FQGNSA. The CDR3 is made up of 15 amino acids. With 5 bases removed from V and 0 bases from J, the gap between germline ends came to 14 bases.

The chain carries TRBV5-1 and TRBJ2-5, with 9 bases aligning to TRBD1. V lost 5 bases to trimming and J lost 7 bases; unmatched junction nucleotides: 9. Per the germline V gene, CDR1 is SGHRS and CDR2 is YFSETQ. This CDR3 spans 14 amino acids. In nucleotides, the CDR3 is TGCGCCAGCAGTCCTACAGGGGGCGCAGGGACCCAGTACTTC. Translated, it gives CASSPTGGAGTQYF.

V usage is TRBV7-6 and J usage is TRBJ2-1; 8 nucleotides match TRBD2. Germline loops: CDR1 SGHVS, CDR2 FNYEAQ. Germline trimming cut 2 bases from V and 8 bases from J; bases unmatched to any gene: 11. This CDR3 contains 16 residues. The CDR3 region has the DNA TGTGCCAGCAGCTTAAGAGTAGCGGGACCAGGGTATGAGCAGTTCTTC. Its protein is CASSLRVAGPGYEQFF.

The J gene is TRBJ2-1, the V gene TRBV9; 11 nucleotides align to TRBD2. Per germline, CDR1 SGDLS and CDR2 YYNGEE. The CDR3 spans 18 residues. Unmatched junction bases numbered 17, after V lost 2 bases and J lost 10 bases. CDR3 residues: CASSVLGTSGIGGREQFF. CDR3 in DNA: TGTGCCAGCAGCGTCTTGGGGACTAGCGGCATAGGAGGTCGGGAGCAGTTCTTC.

The rearrangement joins TRBV19 to TRBJ2-1; the D is unclear. Germline V gene lookup returns CDR1 LNHDA and CDR2 SQIVND (reference sequence). The CDR3 totals 14 residues. V lost 5 bases and J lost 4, with 12 bases in between. CDR3 amino acids: CASSDGSAYNEQFF. In DNA, the CDR3 is TGTGCCAGTAGTGACGGATCAGCTTACAATGAGCAGTTCTTC.

This chain joins TRBV28 and TRBJ2-7; TRBD2 is a possible D gene (5 bases). Germline V lookup: CDR1 MDHEN, CDR2 SYDVKM. V was cut by 4 bases and J by 4 bases, with 11 bases left in between. CDR3 length: 13 amino acids. The CDR3 bases are TGTGCCAGCAGTTCCGGGAAGCCTTACGAGCAGTACTTC. This gives the protein CASSSGKPYEQYF.

The rearrangement joins TRBV30 to TRBJ2-7; D not certain. The germline gives CDR1 GTSNPN, CDR2 SVGIG (reference sequence). The CDR3 is 14 residues long. The germline V and J ends were trimmed by 5 bases and 2 bases, with 16 bases remaining between them. The CDR3 region has the DNA TGTGCCTGGTCTGGCCCTAGGACCCCCTACGAGCAGTACTTC. Translation: CAWSGPRTPYEQYF.

On this clone: Other nucleotide sequences in the sample specify the same CDR3. The chain links TRBV15 to TRBJ2-7; D tentatively fits TRBD1 or TRBD2 (5 bases each). CDR1 LNHNV and CDR2 YYDKDF come from the germline V gene (reference sequence). V lost 3 bases and J 2 bases, leaving 5 bases between the germline ends. This CDR3 has 12 amino acids. CDR3 coding DNA: TGTGCCACCAGCAGGGGGGCCTACGAGCAGTACTTC. It translates to CATSRGAYEQYF.

The rearrangement joins TRBV18 to TRBJ2-1, with 10 nucleotides matching TRBD2. CDR3 length equals 17 residues. After removal of 3 bases from V and 0 bases from J, the junction contained 5 bases not matched to a gene. Germline CDR1 reads KGHSH; CDR2 reads LQKENI. The CDR3, as DNA: TGTGCCAGCTCACCTAAAGCTAGCGGGAGCTCCTACAATGAGCAGTTCTTC. The encoded protein is CASSPKASGSSYNEQFF.

The genes are TRBV5-1 and TRBJ2-7; D possibly corresponds to TRBD2 (5 bases). V lost 4 bases and J 4 bases, leaving 15 bases between the germline ends. The CDR3 contains 14 residues. From germline, CDR1 is SGHRS and CDR2 YFSETQ. This CDR3 reads CASSEGGVGYEQYF. The DNA for the CDR3 is TGCGCCAGCAGCGAGGGTGGGGTCGGGTACGAGCAGTACTTC.

The chain couples TRBV2 to TRBJ2-7; the match to TRBD2 covers 8 bases. Per the germline V gene, CDR1 is SNHLY and CDR2 is FYNNEI. V lost 7 bases, J lost 7 bases, and 12 bases stayed unmatched. CDR3 size: 14 residues. The CDR3 here is CASNTGTRRSEQYF. The CDR3 coding sequence is TGTGCCAGCAACACCGGGACTAGGAGAAGTGAGCAGTACTTC.

This clone appeared a single time. J is TRBJ2-2 and V is TRBV6-1, with D unclear. Germline V CDR1 and CDR2: MNHNS, SASEGT. The ends were cut back, 6 bases at V and 4 bases at J, with 6 bases in the middle. The CDR3 covers 12 residues. CDR3 sequence (DNA): TGTGCCAGCAGAATCAGCACCGGGGAGCTGTTTTTT. It encodes CASRISTGELFF.

The J gene is TRBJ1-5, the V gene TRBV14, with D possibly TRBD1 on 5 matching bases. The CDR3 consists of 16 residues. V lost 0 bases and J 4 bases, leaving 13 bases between the germline ends. The germline V gene has CDR1 SGHDN and CDR2 FVKESK. CDR3 residues: CASSQDGGAWNQPQHF. DNA of the CDR3: TGTGCCAGCAGCCAAGATGGAGGGGCTTGGAATCAGCCCCAGCATTTT.

This clone came up once. The same CDR3 also results from other DNA sequences found in this sample. V and J are TRBV7-2 and TRBJ1-5; D is undetermined. V dropped 3 bases and J dropped 5 bases, with 8 bases sitting between them. The CDR3 consists of 13 residues. Germline V CDR1 and CDR2: SGHTA, FQGNSA. Here the CDR3 DNA reads TGTGCCAGCAGCTTGGTGGCCGATCAGCCCCAGCATTTT. This translates into CASSLVADQPQHF.

This chain joins TRBV10-3 and TRBJ1-5, with D possibly being TRBD1 (6 bases). The germline V gene encodes CDR1 ENHRY and CDR2 SYGVKD. Trimming removed 10 bases at V and 1 base at J, with 14 bases between. CDR3 size: 14 residues. CDR3 amino acids: CATGGQGSNQPQHF. The CDR3 coding sequence is TGTGCCACCGGGGGCCAGGGGAGCAATCAGCCCCAGCATTTT.

The chain carries TRBV15 and TRBJ2-5, with 8 bases that match TRBD1. Germline lookup yields CDR1 LNHNV and CDR2 YYDKDF (reference sequence). V shed 0 bases, J shed 5 bases, and the junction held 5 bases outside the gene matches. The CDR3 sequence is 15 residues long. As DNA, the CDR3 is TGTGCCACCAGCAGAGATCCAGGGGGCAGCGAGACCCAGTACTTC. The encoded protein is CATSRDPGGSETQYF.

The chain recombines TRBV7-2 with TRBJ2-2, with 12 positions matching TRBD2. Losses at the gene ends were 5 bases for V and 3 bases for J; bases not matched to a gene: 7. The CDR3 sequence is 17 residues long. Germline loops: CDR1 SGHTA, CDR2 FQGNSA. Written as DNA, the CDR3 is TGTGCCAGCAGCCGCACTAGCGGGAGGATAGACACCGGGGAGCTGTTTTTT. This sequence encodes CASSRTSGRIDTGELFF. Full variable domain (remainder filled in from reference TRBV7-2 and TRBJ2-2): GAGVSQSPSNKVTEKGKDVELRCDPISGHTALYWYRQSLGQGLEFLIYFQGNSAPDKSGLPSDRFSAERTGGSVSTLTIQRTQQEDSAVYLCASSRTSGRIDTGELFFGEGSRLTVL.

The chain employs TRBV5-1 and TRBJ2-3, with a tentative D call TRBD1 (5 bases). CDR1 and CDR2 (germline): SGHRS, YFSETQ. V lost 5 bases, J lost 7 bases, and 17 bases lay in between. The CDR3 consists of 14 residues. The chain's CDR3 is CASREGAQVNTQYF. CDR3 in DNA: TGCGCCAGCAGGGAAGGGGCGCAGGTTAATACGCAGTATTTT.

The chain carries TRBV5-4 and TRBJ1-3; D gene uncertain. This CDR3 is 15 amino acids long. Trimming removed 2 bases from V and 0 bases from J, with 9 bases in between. In germline, CDR1 is SGHNT, CDR2 YYREEE (reference sequence). CDR3 residues: CASSLTGVSGNTIYF. The CDR3 DNA sequence: TGTGCCAGCAGCTTAACGGGAGTCTCTGGAAACACCATATATTTT.

This chain links TRBV7-6 with TRBJ2-2; D call uncertain. The germline V gene encodes CDR1 SGHVS and CDR2 FNYEAQ. The V and J ends lost 5 bases and 4 bases respectively, with 20 bases between them. The CDR3 is 17 amino acids. For the CDR3, the DNA is TGTGCCAGCAGCCCCCAAGCCCTAACAGTGGCCACCGGGGAGCTGTTTTTT. Translated, it gives CASSPQALTVATGELFF.

CDR3 DNA sequence: TGCAGCGTAGCTTACGAAAGGACTGAAGCTTTCTTT. Amino acids: CSVAYERTEAFF. The rearrangement joins TRBV29-1 to TRBJ1-1, with D unresolved. Trimming took 6 bases from V and 5 from J, leaving 13 bases between them. Germline V gives CDR1 SQVTM, CDR2 ANQGSEA. The CDR3 spans 12 residues. Looking up the rest from reference TRBV29-1 and TRBJ1-1 gives the full variable domain: SAVISQKPSRDICQRGTSLTIQCQVDSQVTMMFWYRQQPGQSLTLIATANQGSEATYESGFVIDKFPISRPNLTFSTLTVSNMSPEDSSIYLCSVAYERTEAFFGQGTRLTVV.

The chain joins TRBV7-7 to TRBJ2-5; D could derive from TRBD1 or TRBD2 (5 bases each). Germline loops: CDR1 SSHAT, CDR2 FNYEAQ (reference sequence). Trimming stripped 5 bases from V and 3 bases from J, with 19 bases between. The CDR3 runs 16 residues. The DNA for the CDR3 is TGTGCCAGCAGCGCCAGTCGTCCGGGACGGGAAGAGACCCAGTACTTC. Amino acids: CASSASRPGREETQYF.

The rearrangement uses TRBV9 and TRBJ2-5, with D maybe TRBD1 (5 bases). CDR1 and CDR2 from the germline V gene are SGDLS and YYNGEE. The length of the CDR3 is 15 residues. The V end was cut by 4 bases, the J end by 5 bases, with 18 bases between. The CDR3 region is CASSLAWGPAETQYF. The CDR3 bases are TGTGCCAGCAGCCTCGCCTGGGGCCCGGCCGAGACCCAGTACTTC.

The gene calls are TRBV13 and TRBJ2-3; 10 nucleotides line up with TRBD2. CDR1 is PRHDT and CDR2 is FYEKMQ in the germline V gene (reference sequence). Trimming removed 2 bases from V and 4 bases from J; junction bases left unmatched: 3. The CDR3 is 15 amino acids. For the CDR3, the DNA is TGTGCCAGCAGCTTACTAGCGGGAGCCGCAGATACGCAGTATTTT. Its protein is CASSLLAGAADTQYF.

In this sample, this clone turned up once. The chain is built from TRBV5-1 and TRBJ2-3; TRBD2 matches at 10 bases. From germline, CDR1 is SGHRS and CDR2 YFSETQ. Trimming took 4 bases from V and 1 from J; bases not matched to a gene: 3. This CDR3 comprises 15 residues. CDR3 sequence reads: CASSKGLARTDTQYF. The CDR3 DNA reads as TGCGCCAGCAGCAAGGGACTAGCGCGCACAGATACGCAGTATTTT.

The chain joins TRBV25-1 to TRBJ2-7; 7 bases agree with TRBD2. The J segment lost 8 bases and the V segment lost 5 bases, leaving 15 bases of the junction unmatched. This CDR3 spans 15 amino acids. CDR1 MGHDK and CDR2 SYGVNS come from the germline V gene. Written as DNA, the CDR3 is TGTGCCAGCAGTCGACCTATTGCGGGAGCGGGGCAGCAGTACTTC. This codes for CASSRPIAGAGQQYF.

V gene TRBV9 combines with J gene TRBJ2-3; 8 nucleotides align to TRBD2. This CDR3 region has 14 residues. The germline V gene encodes CDR1 SGDLS and CDR2 YYNGEE. V was pared by 2 bases and J by 6 bases, with 5 bases of the junction left unmatched. The CDR3 loop is CASSVRTSSDTQYF. In DNA form, the CDR3 reads TGTGCCAGCAGCGTGAGGACTAGCTCGGATACGCAGTATTTT.